One sample yielded the 30 T cell receptor beta chains listed below, sequenced in a study of T cells after yellow fever vaccination. A single record per CDR3 protein comes from TCRdb applying MiXCR to the 5' RACE reads. The data show 450,000 to 650,000 distinct CDR3 sequences, roughly 14% seen once. The specimen was PBMCs, collected on the day of the yellow fever booster vaccination. These receptors were taken from a man aged 25-40 years who received the YFV17D yellow fever vaccine.

This clonotype has more than one count but fewer than ten. V gene TRBV6-5 combines with J gene TRBJ2-1; TRBD1 matches at 10 bases. In germline, CDR1 is MNHEY, CDR2 SVGAGI. This CDR3 is built from 19 residues. V lost 0 bases to trimming and J lost 6 bases; unmatched junction nucleotides: 14. The CDR3 region is CASSYSPQLPRDRGNEQFF. For the CDR3, the DNA is TGTGCCAGCAGTTACTCTCCACAACTACCCCGGGACAGGGGCAATGAGCAGTTCTTC.

There are a few counts of this clonotype. The chain employs TRBV20-1 and TRBJ2-3; possibly TRBD1 for D (5 bases). Germline-derived CDR1 and CDR2 are DFQATT and SNEGSKA (reference sequence). CDR3 size: 15 residues. V lost 6 bases and J 5 bases, leaving 21 bases between the germline ends. This CDR3 reads CSAVRNRLLGDTQYF. DNA of the CDR3: TGCAGTGCCGTAAGAAACAGGTTGTTGGGAGATACGCAGTATTTT.

The chain carries TRBV15 and TRBJ1-5; 7 bases are shared with TRBD1. Per germline, CDR1 LNHNV and CDR2 YYDKDF (reference sequence). V lost 5 bases to trimming and J lost 6 bases; unmatched junction nucleotides: 13. The CDR3 has 16 residues. The CDR3 DNA sequence: TGTGCCACCAGCCCACGATCAGGGGGAGTTGGTCAGCCCCAGCATTTT. This codes for CATSPRSGGVGQPQHF. Drawing the rest from reference TRBV15 and TRBJ1-5, the complete variable domain is DAMVIQNPRYQVTQFGKPVTLSCSQTLNHNVMYWYQQKSSQAPKLLFHYYDKDFNNEADTPDNFQSRRPNTSFCFLDIRSPGLGDTAMYLCATSPRSGGVGQPQHFGDGTRLSIL.

V is TRBV4-3 and J is TRBJ1-5, with 7 bases aligning to TRBD1. Germline V gene lookup returns CDR1 LGHNA and CDR2 YSLEER. Germline trimming cut 5 bases from V and 6 bases from J; bases unmatched to any gene: 7. This CDR3 region has 14 residues. For the CDR3, the DNA is TGCGCCAGCAGCTACCGACAGGGCGGTCAGCCCCAGCATTTT. Encoded protein: CASSYRQGGQPQHF.

This sequence joins TRBV14 and TRBJ1-4; 7 bases are a match to TRBD1. V was clipped by 1 base and J by 7 bases; unmatched bases: 6. CDR1 and CDR2 (germline): SGHDN, FVKESK. The CDR3 extends over 15 amino acids. The CDR3 DNA is TGTGCCAGCAGCCAAGGGGACAGTCCAACTGAAAAACTGTTTTTT. It codes for CASSQGDSPTEKLFF.

J is TRBJ2-3 and V is TRBV20-1; 8 nucleotides agree with TRBD1. This CDR3 comprises 14 residues. Germline CDR1 reads DFQATT; CDR2 reads SNEGSKA (reference sequence). With V trimmed by 6 bases and J by 0 bases, 5 bases remained unmatched. The CDR3 reads CSAKGQDSTDTQYF. The CDR3 bases are TGCAGTGCAAAGGGACAGGACAGCACAGATACGCAGTATTTT.

With respect to this clonotype: A read error may produce the germline difference seen at one junction end. This chain links TRBV3-1 with TRBJ2-1; maybe TRBD2 (5 bases). Germline V gives CDR1 LGHDT, CDR2 YNNKEL (reference sequence). This CDR3 region has 13 residues. CDR3 protein: CASSQTERTRLCF. The CDR3 DNA follows: TGTGCCAGCAGCCAAACGGAGCGGACCCGGTTGTGCTTC.

This clonotype was seen ten or more times. The genes are TRBV29-1 and TRBJ2-1; no reliable D call. The V end was cut by 4 bases, the J end by 0 bases, with 10 bases between. This CDR3 has 14 residues. The germline V gene has CDR1 SQVTM and CDR2 ANQGSEA. CDR3 in DNA: TGCAGCGTTGTAGCTGTTAGCTCCTACAATGAGCAGTTCTTC. Translating it yields CSVVAVSSYNEQFF.

This clonotype was counted a few times. The chain links TRBV25-1 to TRBJ1-2, with D unclear. CDR1 and CDR2 from the germline V gene are MGHDK and SYGVNS. This CDR3 comprises 13 residues. V lost 2 bases, J lost 3 bases, and 7 bases lay in between. CDR3 in amino acids: CASSEVQHYGYTF. CDR3 DNA: TGTGCCAGCAGTGAAGTACAACACTATGGCTACACCTTC.

The chain combines TRBV12-3 or TRBV12-4 with TRBJ2-2; 8 bases map to TRBD2. The CDR3 extends over 14 amino acids. Trimming took 8 bases from V and 6 from J; bases not matched to a gene: 8. CDR3 sequence: CASGGRRYSGELFF. DNA of the CDR3: TGTGCCAGCGGCGGGAGGCGATACTCCGGGGAGCTGTTTTTT.

This clonotype was seen more than once but under ten times. The chain is built from TRBV29-1 and TRBJ2-5; D perhaps matches TRBD1 (7 bases). V was pared by 3 bases and J by 3 bases, with 14 bases between. CDR3 size: 14 residues. Germline V gene sequence: CDR1 SQVTM, CDR2 ANQGSEA. CDR3 nucleotides: TGCAGCGTTGACGCGGGACAGACGAAAGAGACCCAGTACTTC. It is translated as CSVDAGQTKETQYF. Drawing the rest from reference TRBV29-1 and TRBJ2-5, the complete variable domain is SAVISQKPSRDICQRGTSLTIQCQVDSQVTMMFWYRQQPGQSLTLIATANQGSEATYESGFVIDKFPISRPNLTFSTLTVSNMSPEDSSIYLCSVDAGQTKETQYFGPGTRLLVL.

This clonotype was recorded a few times. The chain combines TRBV6-1 with TRBJ1-5; maybe TRBD1 (5 bases). The length of the CDR3 is 17 residues. Germline V gene sequence: CDR1 MNHNS, CDR2 SASEGT. V lost 6 bases and J lost 0, with 18 bases in between. The CDR3: CASRWGRATNSNQPQHF. CDR3 nucleotide sequence: TGTGCCAGCAGGTGGGGCAGGGCCACAAATAGCAATCAGCCCCAGCATTTT.

J is TRBJ1-1 and V is TRBV29-1, with a possible D match to TRBD1 (6 bases). The CDR3 is made up of 14 amino acids. Germline values: CDR1 SQVTM, CDR2 ANQGSEA. V was clipped by 6 bases and J by 1 base, with 15 bases between them. Here the CDR3 DNA reads TGCAGCGTGAGAGCGGGACACTCGAACACTGAAGCTTTCTTT. The encoded protein is CSVRAGHSNTEAFF.

This clonotype showed up just a few times. This chain joins TRBV12-3 or TRBV12-4 and TRBJ2-5; D could derive from TRBD1 or TRBD2 (5 bases each). V was cut by 2 bases and J by 7 bases, with 11 bases left in between. The CDR3 runs to 13 residues. CDR3 nucleotide sequence: TGTGCCAGCAGTTTAAGCGGTCAGGGGACCCAGTACTTC. The encoded protein is CASSLSGQGTQYF.

This rearrangement joins TRBV20-1 to TRBJ2-3; 9 nucleotides agree with TRBD2. In germline, CDR1 is DFQATT, CDR2 SNEGSKA (reference sequence). V lost 2 bases and J lost 7; bases outside the gene matches: 7. There are 14 residues in the CDR3. The CDR3 DNA follows: TGCAGTGCTAGACTGGCGGGAGGGGAGTATACGCAGTATTTT. Translating it yields CSARLAGGEYTQYF.

This clonotype appeared a few times. This chain joins TRBV28 and TRBJ2-3, with 10 bases matching TRBD2. With 2 bases clipped from V and 5 bases from J, the junction kept 13 bases outside the gene matches. There are 18 residues in the CDR3. Germline V CDR1 and CDR2: MDHEN, SYDVKM. This chain's CDR3 is CASSLKWLAGDKRDTQYF. CDR3 DNA: TGTGCCAGCAGTTTAAAGTGGCTAGCGGGAGATAAGCGAGATACGCAGTATTTT.

In this sample, this clonotype turned up once. The gene calls are TRBV7-9 and TRBJ2-7, with 9 bases fitting TRBD2. CDR3 length equals 15 residues. V was pared by 5 bases and J by 9 bases, with 14 bases of the junction left unmatched. Germline values: CDR1 SEHNR, CDR2 FQNEAQ (reference sequence). The CDR3, as DNA: TGTGCCAGCAGCCCGACTAGCGGAACTACCACGAGGCAGTACTTC. Its protein is CASSPTSGTTTRQYF.

In its sample, this clonotype was seen a few times. The V gene is TRBV28, the J gene TRBJ1-5; D ambiguous. V was cut by 8 bases and J by 0 bases, with 11 bases left in between. The CDR3 is 14 residues long. Germline V gene data show CDR1 as MDHEN and CDR2 as SYDVKM. DNA for the CDR3: TGTGCCAGCCGTTATCCGGATAGCAATCAGCCCCAGCATTTT. Its translation is CASRYPDSNQPQHF. Drawing the rest from reference TRBV28 and TRBJ1-5, the complete variable domain is DVKVTQSSRYLVKRTGEKVFLECVQDMDHENMFWYRQDPGLGLRLIYFSYDVKMKEKGDIPEGYSVSREKKERFSLILESASTNQTSMYLCASRYPDSNQPQHFGDGTRLSIL.

The CDR3 protein is CSPLPNYNEQFF. For the CDR3, the DNA is TGCAGCCCCTTACCCAACTACAATGAGCAGTTCTTC. This chain joins TRBV20-1 and TRBJ2-1, with D uncertain. Germline V gene data show CDR1 as DFQATT and CDR2 as SNEGSKA (reference sequence). There are 12 residues in the CDR3.

This clonotype was found a few times. The chain employs TRBV12-3 or TRBV12-4 and TRBJ2-1, with D maybe TRBD2 (5 bases). This CDR3 spans 17 amino acids. The V and J ends lost 6 bases and 8 bases respectively, with 26 bases between them. CDR3 in DNA: TGTGCCAGCAGCACCCGGTTACTAGAGCGTCGAGGATATGAGCAGTTCTTC. Its translation: CASSTRLLERRGYEQFF.

This clonotype turned up a few times. This sequence joins TRBV5-1 and TRBJ2-5, with D possibly being TRBD2 (6 bases). The CDR3 covers 16 residues. Trimming left V 3 bases short and J 2 bases short, with 17 bases between. CDR1 and CDR2 from the germline V gene are SGHRS and YFSETQ. CDR3 loop: CASSSQALGLQETQYF. In nucleotides, the CDR3 is TGCGCCAGCAGCTCCCAGGCGCTAGGACTACAAGAGACCCAGTACTTC.

The chain employs TRBV5-1 and TRBJ2-1; no reliable D call. Germline V gene sequence: CDR1 SGHRS, CDR2 YFSETQ. The CDR3 is made up of 14 amino acids. V was shortened by 3 bases and J by 0 bases, with 7 bases between the two germline ends. The CDR3 sequence is CASSSLLSYNEQFF. The CDR3 nucleotides are TGCGCCAGCAGCTCGCTACTCTCCTACAATGAGCAGTTCTTC.

The rearrangement links TRBV18 to TRBJ2-7; D not certain. The CDR3 totals 13 residues. Germline CDR1 and CDR2: KGHSH and LQKENI. The V end was cut by 1 base, the J end by 3 bases, with 7 bases between. As DNA, the CDR3 is TGTGCCAGCTCACCACTTGGGGACTACGAGCAGTACTTC. Translating gives CASSPLGDYEQYF.

This chain joins TRBV19 and TRBJ1-2; TRBD1 is a possible D gene (5 bases). V lost 5 bases and J lost 0, with 10 bases in between. The CDR3 runs 14 residues. Germline V gene sequence: CDR1 LNHDA, CDR2 SQIVND (reference sequence). This CDR3 is CASSPDTANYGYTF. The CDR3 bases are TGTGCCAGTAGTCCGGACACCGCTAACTATGGCTACACCTTC.

This chain links TRBV20-1 with TRBJ2-1; D unclear. The germline V gene has CDR1 DFQATT and CDR2 SNEGSKA (reference sequence). The CDR3 contains 15 residues. The V and J ends lost 0 bases and 0 bases respectively, with 9 bases between them. The CDR3 coding sequence is TGCAGTGCTAGAGATCCCCGCCGCTCCTACAATGAGCAGTTCTTC. Translating it yields CSARDPRRSYNEQFF.

The CDR3 DNA follows: TGTGCCAGCAGTGAAACGCAGGCCTACAATGAGCAGTTCTTC. It translates to CASSETQAYNEQFF. This chain links TRBV25-1 with TRBJ2-1; D is ambiguous. V lost 2 bases and J 2 bases, leaving 7 bases between the germline ends. Germline V gives CDR1 MGHDK, CDR2 SYGVNS. The CDR3 consists of 14 residues. Variable domain in full (rest from reference TRBV25-1 and TRBJ2-1): EADIYQTPRYLVIGTGKKITLECSQTMGHDKMYWYQQDPGMELHLIHYSYGVNSTEKGDLSSESTVSRIRTEHFPLTLESARPSHTSQYLCASSETQAYNEQFFGPGTRLTVL.

J is TRBJ1-5 and V is TRBV12-5, with D possibly TRBD1 on 6 matching bases. Trimming took 7 bases from V and 0 from J, leaving 13 bases between them. The CDR3 length is 15 residues. Germline V gives CDR1 LGHNT, CDR2 FRNRAP. CDR3 region: CASALGTSSNQPQHF. In DNA form, the CDR3 reads TGTGCTAGTGCCCTCGGGACATCTAGCAATCAGCCCCAGCATTTT.

Concerning this clonotype: A read error may account for a junction end that differs from germline. The chain uses TRBV20-1 and TRBJ2-7, with D unresolved. The germline V gene encodes CDR1 DFQATT and CDR2 SNEGSKA (reference sequence). CDR3 size: 18 residues. CDR3 protein: CCARVDSRRHKSSYEQYF. The DNA for the CDR3 is TGCTGTGCTAGAGTTGACTCCAGACGACATAAAAGCTCCTACGAGCAGTACTTC.

This rearrangement joins TRBV19 to TRBJ1-6; D is uncertain. Germline V gene data show CDR1 as LNHDA and CDR2 as SQIVND (reference sequence). This CDR3 comprises 13 residues. With 10 bases removed from V and 3 bases from J, the gap between germline ends came to 10 bases. The CDR3 sequence: CATKHDYNSPLHF. CDR3 bases: TGTGCCACAAAACACGACTATAATTCACCCCTCCACTTT.

The chain joins TRBV6-2 or TRBV6-3 to TRBJ1-2; TRBD1 is a possible D gene (5 bases). The CDR3 is made up of 15 amino acids. The germline V gene encodes CDR1 MNHEY and CDR2 SVGEGT. Trimming left V 4 bases short and J 4 bases short, with 16 bases between. Written as DNA, the CDR3 is TGTGCCAGCAGTTCCCGGGGGTTCGGGCGCTATGGCTACACCTTC. It translates to CASSSRGFGRYGYTF.